Presented here are 31 T cell receptor beta chains from one specimen sequenced in a study of shared clonotypes between healthy human individuals. The assay was immunoSEQ multiplex PCR, and TCRdb's table has in-frame clones only and misses some. The table has millions of clones, more than 90% seen once. The sequencing sample was made of naive CD4+ T cells sorted from blood. Subset: CD45RA+ positively selected. The receptors come from a man younger than 35 in good health.

As for this clone: This CDR3 is also generated by other DNA sequences in the sample. The chain uses TRBV19 and TRBJ2-2, with unresolved D. The germline gives CDR1 LNHDA, CDR2 SQIVND (reference sequence). Trimming took off 9 bases at V and 1 base at J, with 6 bases between the two ends. The CDR3 runs to 12 residues. The CDR3 region is CASSLNTGELFF. The CDR3 DNA reads as TGTGCCAGCTCATTGAACACCGGGGAGCTGTTTTTT.

The count of this clone is one. V gene TRBV6-4 combines with J gene TRBJ2-5; possible D gene TRBD2, 5 bases. Trimming removed 11 bases from V and 5 bases from J, with 18 bases in between. From germline, CDR1 is MRHNA and CDR2 SNTAGT. The CDR3 contains 13 residues. The CDR3 sequence is CAAARRAGETQYF. CDR3 coding DNA: TGTGCCGCCGCCCGGCGGGCTGGGGAGACCCAGTACTTC.

Only one count was recorded for this clone. The rearrangement links TRBV7-9 to TRBJ2-1; a possible D gene is TRBD1 (5 bases). The V gene's germline CDR1 is SEHNR and CDR2 FQNEAQ (reference sequence). V was clipped by 4 bases and J by 7 bases, with 14 bases between them. The CDR3 is 14 residues long. CDR3 nucleotide sequence: TGTGCCAGCAGCTATGCAGGGCTCGGAAATGAGCAGTTCTTC. The encoded protein is CASSYAGLGNEQFF.

The chain couples TRBV29-1 to TRBJ1-1; D gene ambiguous. Germline V gives CDR1 SQVTM, CDR2 ANQGSEA. The CDR3 runs to 13 residues. The V gene lost 4 bases and the J gene lost 1 base, with 10 bases spanning the gap. The CDR3 loop reads CSVVQVENTEAFF. Here the CDR3 DNA reads TGCAGCGTTGTGCAGGTTGAGAACACTGAAGCTTTCTTT.

The chain couples TRBV6-1 to TRBJ2-6; a weak D match, TRBD2 (6 bases). V was trimmed by 5 bases and J by 0 bases, leaving 8 bases between them. This CDR3 comprises 15 residues. The germline CDR1 and CDR2 sequences are MNHNS and SASEGT. The CDR3 spells CASSQTSSGANVLTF. The CDR3 DNA is TGTGCCAGCAGTCAGACTAGCTCTGGGGCCAACGTCCTGACTTTC.

The V gene is TRBV18, the J gene TRBJ1-6; D may be TRBD1 (5 bases). The CDR3 extends over 14 amino acids. V was shortened by 3 bases and J by 10 bases, with 13 bases between the two germline ends. From germline, CDR1 is KGHSH and CDR2 LQKENI. Here the CDR3 reads CASSPTTRDSPLHF. The CDR3 nucleotides are TGTGCCAGCTCACCCACGACACGGGACTCACCCCTCCACTTT.

The J gene is TRBJ2-5, the V gene TRBV5-1; 9 bases map to TRBD2. CDR3 length: 16 residues. V was clipped by 0 bases and J by 2 bases; unmatched bases: 5. Germline values: CDR1 SGHRS, CDR2 YFSETQ. The CDR3 here is CASSLDLLAGQETQYF. Written as DNA, the CDR3 is TGCGCCAGCAGCTTGGACCTCCTAGCGGGACAAGAGACCCAGTACTTC.

The sample holds one count of this clone. The chain combines TRBV4-3 with TRBJ1-5, with a possible D match to TRBD1 (5 bases). The CDR3 is 19 amino acids. Trimming took 0 bases from V and 4 from J, leaving 22 bases between them. Germline CDR1 is LGHNA and CDR2 is YSLEER. CDR3 loop: CASSQDRYGGSGTNQPQHF. CDR3 nucleotides: TGCGCCAGCAGCCAAGATCGATACGGCGGGTCGGGGACTAATCAGCCCCAGCATTTT.

This clone has a single count. This sequence joins TRBV6-1 and TRBJ1-1; D is unresolved. Trimming left V 6 bases short and J 1 base short, with 15 bases between. CDR3 length: 15 amino acids. Germline V gene lookup returns CDR1 MNHNS and CDR2 SASEGT. The CDR3: CASRPEGRSNTEAFF. The CDR3 DNA sequence: TGTGCCAGCAGGCCCGAAGGACGGTCGAACACTGAAGCTTTCTTT.

The V and J genes are TRBV28 and TRBJ2-1; 9 bases fit TRBD1. This CDR3 is 14 amino acids long. Germline CDR1 reads MDHEN; CDR2 reads SYDVKM. DNA of the CDR3: TGTGCAACCGGGGGACAGGGCCCCTACAATGAGCAGTTCTTC. Protein product: CATGGQGPYNEQFF.

In its sample, this clone was seen once. The chain is built from TRBV10-2 and TRBJ1-4; 8 bases map to TRBD1. Germline assignment: CDR1 WSHSY and CDR2 SAAADI. The CDR3 has 13 residues. The V gene end was trimmed by 6 bases and the J gene end by 10 bases; junction bases not matched to a gene: 7. For the CDR3, the DNA is TGCGCCAGCAGACAGGGGGGGACAGGAAAACTGTTTTTT. Translated, it gives CASRQGGTGKLFF.

The rearrangement links TRBV5-4 to TRBJ1-2; TRBD1 might be the D (6 bases). V lost 6 bases, J lost 3 bases, and 12 bases lay in between. Germline CDR1 SGHNT, CDR2 YYREEE (reference sequence). CDR3 size: 13 residues. The CDR3 sequence: CASTLRGDYGYTF. Written as DNA, the CDR3 is TGTGCCAGCACCCTGAGGGGGGACTATGGCTACACCTTC.

The chain has TRBV10-2 and TRBJ2-5; D not certain. The J call may be in error: the DNA end matches TRBJ2-7 better. This CDR3 region has 13 residues. Germline loops: CDR1 WSHSY, CDR2 SAAADI. Written as DNA, the CDR3 is TGCGCCAGCAGTGAAGGCAGATCCTACGAGCAGTACTTC. Translating gives CASSEGRSYEQYF.

The CDR3 reads CASKTGTAATEAFF. The CDR3 region has the DNA TGTGCCAGCAAAACCGGGACGGCAGCCACTGAAGCTTTCTTT. V usage is TRBV7-8 and J usage is TRBJ1-1, with D possibly matching TRBD1 (5 bases). V was shortened by 7 bases and J by 4 bases, with 16 bases between the two germline ends. Germline V gene data show CDR1 as SGHVS and CDR2 as FQNEAQ. This CDR3 spans 14 amino acids.

This sequence joins TRBV14 and TRBJ2-7; 9 positions agree with TRBD1. The CDR3 extends over 15 amino acids. Trimming took 5 bases from V and 2 from J; bases not matched to a gene: 7. The V gene's germline CDR1 is SGHDN and CDR2 FVKESK. This CDR3 is CASSSAGTGPYEQYF. Written as DNA, the CDR3 is TGTGCCAGCAGCTCTGCCGGGACAGGGCCCTACGAGCAGTACTTC. The full variable domain, rest sourced from reference TRBV14 and TRBJ2-7, is EAGVTQFPSHSVIEKGQTVTLRCDPISGHDNLYWYRRVMGKEIKFLLHFVKESKQDESGMPNNRFLAERTGGTYSTLKVQPAELEDSGVYFCASSSAGTGPYEQYFGPGTRLTVT.

The CDR3 sequence: CASSLPSGGAANEQFF. Here the CDR3 DNA reads TGCGCCAGCAGCCTCCCTAGCGGGGGGGCTGCGAATGAGCAGTTCTTC. V is TRBV5-1 and J is TRBJ2-1; TRBD2 agrees at 12 bases. V shed 4 bases and J 7 bases; nucleotides not matched to a gene: 9. Germline CDR1 and CDR2: SGHRS and YFSETQ. The CDR3 length is 16 residues.

The V gene is TRBV10-1, the J gene TRBJ1-4; possible D gene TRBD1, 6 bases. In germline, CDR1 is WNHNN, CDR2 SYGVQD (reference sequence). This CDR3 is 15 amino acids long. V was pared by 0 bases and J by 8 bases, with 13 bases between. The CDR3 coding sequence is TGCGCCAGCAGTGAGTCGGTCGGGCAGGGGGAAAAACTGTTTTTT. It codes for CASSESVGQGEKLFF.

This clone has just a few counts. The rearrangement joins TRBV6-5 to TRBJ1-5; D is perhaps TRBD1 (6 bases). V was trimmed by 5 bases and J by 4 bases, leaving 9 bases between them. Per the germline V gene, CDR1 is MNHEY and CDR2 is SVGAGI. This CDR3 region has 13 residues. DNA for the CDR3: TGTGCCAGCAGTACGGGGGCTAATCAGCCCCAGCATTTT. Translated: CASSTGANQPQHF.

Only one count was recorded for this clone. The chain recombines TRBV5-1 with TRBJ1-2; D is uncertain. This CDR3 is built from 16 residues. Trimming removed 5 bases from V and 4 bases from J, with 21 bases in between. Germline-derived CDR1 and CDR2 are SGHRS and YFSETQ. CDR3: CASRISPDDGIYGYTF. In DNA form, the CDR3 reads TGCGCCAGCAGGATCTCACCCGACGACGGGATCTATGGCTACACCTTC.

The chain joins TRBV5-1 to TRBJ2-7; no clear D gene. This CDR3 contains 15 residues. V was shortened by 0 bases and J by 5 bases, with 15 bases between the two germline ends. In germline, CDR1 is SGHRS, CDR2 YFSETQ. The CDR3 reads CASSLGHQAPDEQYF. The CDR3 DNA is TGCGCCAGCAGCTTGGGTCACCAGGCACCTGACGAGCAGTACTTC.

This chain connects TRBV5-1 to TRBJ2-4; either TRBD1 or TRBD2 may fit D (5 bases each). Germline V CDR1 and CDR2: SGHRS, YFSETQ. V lost 0 bases and J 3 bases, leaving 25 bases between the germline ends. The CDR3 length is 20 residues. This chain's CDR3 is CASSLETDRGLAENKNIQYF. The CDR3 region has the DNA TGCGCCAGCAGCTTGGAGACAGACCGGGGCCTGGCCGAAAACAAAAACATTCAGTACTTC.

There are a few counts of this clone. This chain connects TRBV10-3 to TRBJ1-1; 8 nucleotides agree with TRBD1. V was pared by 6 bases and J by 4 bases, with 7 bases of the junction left unmatched. CDR3 length: 14 amino acids. The germline CDR1 and CDR2 sequences are ENHRY and SYGVKD. CDR3 sequence: CAISLDRAGTEAFF. CDR3 sequence (DNA): TGTGCCATCAGCTTGGACAGGGCTGGCACTGAAGCTTTCTTT.

The gene calls are TRBV5-1 and TRBJ2-3; 9 bases fit TRBD1. The V segment lost 0 bases and the J segment 8 bases; nucleotides outside the gene matches: 4. From germline, CDR1 is SGHRS and CDR2 YFSETQ. CDR3 length equals 14 residues. CDR3 region: CASSLGGQGGTQYF. CDR3 coding DNA: TGCGCCAGCAGCTTGGGGGGACAGGGAGGTACGCAGTATTTT.

With regard to this clone: Distinct nucleotide sequences in the sample also encode this CDR3. The chain has TRBV5-6 and TRBJ2-7; no reliable D call. Germline V gives CDR1 SGHDT, CDR2 YYEEEE. The V end was cut by 3 bases, the J end by 2 bases, with 3 bases between. The CDR3 loop spans 11 amino acids. CDR3 sequence reads: CASSSTYEQYF. The DNA of the CDR3 is TGTGCCAGCAGCTCGACCTACGAGCAGTACTTC.

This clone was recorded once. This chain connects TRBV19 to TRBJ2-3, with 15 bases aligning to TRBD2. V lost 5 bases and J lost 2; bases outside the gene matches: 5. CDR1 is LNHDA and CDR2 is SQIVND in the germline V gene (reference sequence). The CDR3 sequence is 17 residues long. The CDR3 loop reads CASSVGTSGRFTDTQYF. Written as DNA, the CDR3 is TGTGCCAGTAGTGTCGGGACTAGCGGGAGGTTCACAGATACGCAGTATTTT.

The chain couples TRBV28 to TRBJ1-2; D is possibly TRBD1 (6 bases). The CDR3 contains 17 residues. V shed 5 bases and J shed 1 base, with 20 bases lying between them. Germline CDR1 reads MDHEN; CDR2 reads SYDVKM. DNA for the CDR3: TGTGCCAGCAGTACAGCGGGGGCGCAGGGCCTTAACTATGGCTACACCTTC. Translation: CASSTAGAQGLNYGYTF.

The J gene is TRBJ2-2, the V gene TRBV2; 9 positions match TRBD2. CDR1 and CDR2 (germline): SNHLY, FYNNEI. This CDR3 is 15 amino acids long. Germline trimming cut 6 bases from V and 5 bases from J; bases unmatched to any gene: 7. CDR3 DNA sequence: TGTGCCAGCAGACCGGGACTAGCCACTACCGGGGAGCTGTTTTTT. Its protein is CASRPGLATTGELFF.

V is TRBV4-1 and J is TRBJ1-4, with 10 bases fitting TRBD1. The length of the CDR3 is 14 residues. CDR1 is MGHRA, CDR2 YSYEKL, per germline. Germline trimming cut 3 bases from V and 7 bases from J; bases unmatched to any gene: 2. CDR3 coding DNA: TGCGCCAGCAGCCAGGGACAGGGGAGTGAAAAACTGTTTTTT. Translation gives CASSQGQGSEKLFF.

The chain carries TRBV7-6 and TRBJ2-1, with 13 bases matching TRBD2. Per germline, CDR1 SGHVS and CDR2 FNYEAQ. The CDR3 spans 18 residues. V was clipped by 5 bases and J by 1 base; unmatched bases: 8. The CDR3 DNA follows: TGTGCCAGCAGCCCACGGGAGGGACTAGCGGGATCCTACAATGAGCAGTTCTTC. It codes for CASSPREGLAGSYNEQFF.

The genes are TRBV2 and TRBJ2-2; TRBD2 matches at 8 bases. J lost 5 bases, V lost 7 bases, and 12 bases had no gene match. Germline loops: CDR1 SNHLY, CDR2 FYNNEI. This CDR3 is built from 16 residues. DNA of the CDR3: TGTGCCAGCATCGACTTGGGGGCGGGAGGAACCGGGGAGCTGTTTTTT. Its translation: CASIDLGAGGTGELFF. The variable domain in full, with the rest retrieved from reference TRBV2 and TRBJ2-2, is EPEVTQTPSHQVTQMGQEVILRCVPISNHLYFYWYRQILGQKVEFLVSFYNNEISEKSEIFDDQFSVERPDGSNFTLKIRSTKLEDSAMYFCASIDLGAGGTGELFFGEGSRLTVL.

Turning to this clone: Other DNA sequences from this sample encode an identical CDR3 as well. This chain uses TRBV18 with TRBJ2-2, with D possibly called TRBD1 or TRBD2 (5 bases each). The V and J ends lost 0 bases and 4 bases respectively, with 9 bases between them. CDR1 is KGHSH, CDR2 LQKENI, per germline. CDR3 size: 15 residues. CDR3 sequence reads: CASSPPAGSTGELFF. The CDR3 DNA follows: TGTGCCAGCTCACCACCGGCAGGGAGCACCGGGGAGCTGTTTTTT.